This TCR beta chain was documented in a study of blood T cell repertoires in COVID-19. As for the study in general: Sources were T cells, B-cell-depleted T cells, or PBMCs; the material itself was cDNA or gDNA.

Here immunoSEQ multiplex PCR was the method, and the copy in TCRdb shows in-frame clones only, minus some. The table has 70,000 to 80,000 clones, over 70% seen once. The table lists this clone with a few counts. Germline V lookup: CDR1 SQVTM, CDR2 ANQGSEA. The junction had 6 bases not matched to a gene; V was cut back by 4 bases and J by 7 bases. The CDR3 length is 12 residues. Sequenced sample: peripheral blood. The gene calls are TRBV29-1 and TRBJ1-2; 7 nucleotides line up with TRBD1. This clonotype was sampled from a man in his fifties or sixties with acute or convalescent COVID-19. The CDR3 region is CSVGQGGGGYTF. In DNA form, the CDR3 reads TGCAGCGTTGGACAGGGCGGTGGTGGCTACACCTTC.